Listed here is a single T cell receptor beta chain. TCRdb's copy holds only in-frame clones and misses some; the assay was immunoSEQ multiplex PCR. This sample has hundreds of thousands of clones; 73% occur once, and the top ten carry about 10%. The V gene lost 4 bases and the J gene lost 3 bases, with 10 bases spanning the gap. The CDR3 spans 12 residues. Germline V gene sequence: CDR1 SQVTM, CDR2 ANQGSEA. This entry belongs to a study of shared clonotypes between healthy human individuals. The sample taken for sequencing was memory CD4+ T cells sorted from blood. Sample subset: CD45RA-negative fraction. This sequence was found in a man aged 25 to 45 in good health. The V and J genes are TRBV29-1 and TRBJ2-7; either TRBD1 or TRBD2 may supply D (6 bases each). The CDR3 protein is CSVVGGSYEQYF. The CDR3 DNA follows: TGCAGCGTTGTAGGGGGGAGCTACGAGCAGTACTTC.